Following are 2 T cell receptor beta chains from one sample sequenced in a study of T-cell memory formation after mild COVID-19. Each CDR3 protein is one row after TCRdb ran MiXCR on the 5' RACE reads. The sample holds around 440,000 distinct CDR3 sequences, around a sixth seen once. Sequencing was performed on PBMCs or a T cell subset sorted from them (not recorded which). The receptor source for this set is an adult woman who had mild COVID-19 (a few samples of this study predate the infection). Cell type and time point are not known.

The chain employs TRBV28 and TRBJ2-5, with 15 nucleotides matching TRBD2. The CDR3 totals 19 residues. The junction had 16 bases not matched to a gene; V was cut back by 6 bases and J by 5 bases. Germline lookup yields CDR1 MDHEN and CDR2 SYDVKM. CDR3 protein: CASSPEPGLAGGRGETQYF. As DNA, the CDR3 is TGTGCCAGCAGCCCCGAACCGGGACTAGCGGGAGGTCGGGGTGAGACCCAGTACTTC.

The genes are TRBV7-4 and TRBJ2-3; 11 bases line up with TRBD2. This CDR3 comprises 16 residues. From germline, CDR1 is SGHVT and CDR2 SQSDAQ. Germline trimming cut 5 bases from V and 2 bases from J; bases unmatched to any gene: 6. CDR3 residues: CASSRGLAEYTDTQYF. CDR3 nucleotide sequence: TGTGCCAGCAGCCGGGGACTAGCGGAGTACACAGATACGCAGTATTTT.